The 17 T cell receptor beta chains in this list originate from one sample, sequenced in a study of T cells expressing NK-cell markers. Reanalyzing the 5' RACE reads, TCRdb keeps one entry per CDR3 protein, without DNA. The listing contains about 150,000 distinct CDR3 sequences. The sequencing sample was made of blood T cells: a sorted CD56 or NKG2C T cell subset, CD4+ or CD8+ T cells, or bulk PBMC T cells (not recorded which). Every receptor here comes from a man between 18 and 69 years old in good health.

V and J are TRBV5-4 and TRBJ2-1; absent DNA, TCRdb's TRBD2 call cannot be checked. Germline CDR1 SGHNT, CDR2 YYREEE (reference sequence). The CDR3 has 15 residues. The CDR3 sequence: CASSLSSGGGHEQFF.

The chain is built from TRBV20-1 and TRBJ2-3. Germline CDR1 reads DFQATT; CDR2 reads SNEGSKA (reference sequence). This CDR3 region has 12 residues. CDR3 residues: CSAPNQSDTQYF.

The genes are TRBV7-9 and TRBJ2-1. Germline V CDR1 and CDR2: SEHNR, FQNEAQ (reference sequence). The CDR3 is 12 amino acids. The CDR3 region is CASSSSENEQFF.

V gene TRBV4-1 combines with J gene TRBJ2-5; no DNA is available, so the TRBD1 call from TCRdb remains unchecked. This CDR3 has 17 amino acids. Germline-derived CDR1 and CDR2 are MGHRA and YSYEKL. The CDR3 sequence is CASSNYPGQGPQETQYF.

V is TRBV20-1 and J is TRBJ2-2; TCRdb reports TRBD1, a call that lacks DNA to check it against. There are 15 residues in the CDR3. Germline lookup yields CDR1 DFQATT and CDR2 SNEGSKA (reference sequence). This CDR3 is CSARALGQGTGELFF.

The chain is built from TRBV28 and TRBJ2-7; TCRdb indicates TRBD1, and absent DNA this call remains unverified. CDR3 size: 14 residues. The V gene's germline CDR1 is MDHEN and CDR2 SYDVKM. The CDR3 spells CASSPRTYPYEQYF.

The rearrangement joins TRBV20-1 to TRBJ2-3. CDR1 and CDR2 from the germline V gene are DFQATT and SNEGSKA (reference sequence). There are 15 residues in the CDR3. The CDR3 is CSARMLGEGTDTQYF.

The CDR3 is CSLGDEGTGELFF. The J gene is TRBJ2-2, the V gene TRBV9; TCRdb gives TRBD1 as the D gene, but with no DNA this cannot be confirmed. The germline CDR1 and CDR2 sequences are SGDLS and YYNGEE. This CDR3 region has 13 residues.

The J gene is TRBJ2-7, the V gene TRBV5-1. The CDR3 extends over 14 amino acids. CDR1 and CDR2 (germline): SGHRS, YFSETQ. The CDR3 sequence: CASSPKGFVYEQYF.

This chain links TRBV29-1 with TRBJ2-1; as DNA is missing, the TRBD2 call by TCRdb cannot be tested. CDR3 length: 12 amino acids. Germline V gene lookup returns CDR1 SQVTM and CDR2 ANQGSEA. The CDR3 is CSVSPTGNEQFF.

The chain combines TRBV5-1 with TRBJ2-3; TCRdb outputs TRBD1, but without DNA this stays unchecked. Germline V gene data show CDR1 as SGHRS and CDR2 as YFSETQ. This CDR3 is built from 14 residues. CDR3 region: CASKVILGADTQYF.

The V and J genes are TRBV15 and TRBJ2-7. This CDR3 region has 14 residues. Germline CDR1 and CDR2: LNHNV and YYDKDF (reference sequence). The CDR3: CATSRESESYEQYF. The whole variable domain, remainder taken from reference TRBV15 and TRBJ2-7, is DAMVIQNPRYQVTQFGKPVTLSCSQTLNHNVMYWYQQKSSQAPKLLFHYYDKDFNNEADTPDNFQSRRPNTSFCFLDIRSPGLGDTAMYLCATSRESESYEQYFGPGTRLTVT.

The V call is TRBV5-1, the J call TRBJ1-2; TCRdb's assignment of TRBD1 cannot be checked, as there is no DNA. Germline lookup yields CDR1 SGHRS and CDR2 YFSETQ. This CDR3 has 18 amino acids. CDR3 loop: CASSQSYRGMFSNYGYTF.

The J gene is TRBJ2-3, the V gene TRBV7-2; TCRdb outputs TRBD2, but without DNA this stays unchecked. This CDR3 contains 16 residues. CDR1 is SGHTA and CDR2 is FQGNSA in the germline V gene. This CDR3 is CASSLQGLAGGRTQYF.

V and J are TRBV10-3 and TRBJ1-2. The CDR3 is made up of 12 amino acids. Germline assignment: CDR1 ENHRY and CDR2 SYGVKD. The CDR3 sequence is CAISEGNYGYTF.

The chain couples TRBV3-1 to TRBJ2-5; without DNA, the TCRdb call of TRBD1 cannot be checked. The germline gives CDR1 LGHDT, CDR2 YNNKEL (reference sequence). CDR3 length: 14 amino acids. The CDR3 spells CASGRRRGLETQYF.

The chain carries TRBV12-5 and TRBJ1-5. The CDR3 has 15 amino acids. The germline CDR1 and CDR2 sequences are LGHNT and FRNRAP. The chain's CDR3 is CASGRASMGNQPQHF.